This entry is about one TCR beta chain. Here immunoSEQ multiplex PCR was the method, and the copy in TCRdb shows in-frame clones only, minus some. Counted here are roughly 380,000 clones, about 90% occurring once; the ten biggest clones make up around 3%. This specimen belongs to a study of blood T cell repertoires in COVID-19. The V end was cut by 8 bases, the J end by 0 bases, with 15 bases between. This CDR3 spans 15 amino acids. Germline assignment: CDR1 WSHSY and CDR2 SAAADI. The receptor was derived from a woman aged 25-40 years who had recovered from COVID-19. The material sequenced was PBMCs or T cells enriched from blood (not recorded which). J is TRBJ2-3 and V is TRBV10-2, with a possible D match to TRBD2 (6 bases). The CDR3 DNA is TGCGCCAGCTGTTTCTGGGGGACTAGCACAGATACGCAGTATTTT. It specifies CASCFWGTSTDTQYF.